These 5 T cell receptor beta chains share one sample of origin, sequenced in a study of CD8+CD57+ T cells in acquired aplastic anemia. TCR beta VDJ and CDR3 profiling used genomic DNA as template. TCRdb recomputed calls from the reads with MiXCR, one row per CDR3 protein. The sample has some 200,000 distinct CDR3 sequences, 61% seen once; the top ten hold 25% to 30%. Sequencing used sorted CD4+, CD8+, or CD8+CD57+ T cells (not recorded which) from PBMCs. Receptors originate from a human donor in good health.

The chain couples TRBV29-1 to TRBJ2-2, with D perhaps TRBD1 or TRBD2 (6 bases each). V lost 2 bases and J 4 bases, leaving 14 bases between the germline ends. The CDR3 runs 15 residues. Germline loops: CDR1 SQVTM, CDR2 ANQGSEA. The CDR3 protein is CSVERRGAATGELFF. The CDR3 DNA reads TGCAGCGTTGAACGGAGGGGGGCAGCCACCGGGGAGCTGTTTTTT.

This chain uses TRBV2 with TRBJ2-2; D not certain. The length of the CDR3 is 15 residues. Trimming pared 3 bases from V and 5 bases from J, leaving 13 bases between. The germline V gene encodes CDR1 SNHLY and CDR2 FYNNEI. CDR3 loop: CASSDKAGSTGELFF. The CDR3 DNA follows: TGTGCCAGCAGTGATAAAGCAGGCTCTACCGGGGAGCTGTTTTTT.

The chain is built from TRBV20-1 and TRBJ2-7, with 10 bases identical to TRBD1. CDR1 DFQATT and CDR2 SNEGSKA come from the germline V gene (reference sequence). This CDR3 has 13 residues. V lost 4 bases, J lost 2 bases, and 2 bases stayed unmatched. The chain's CDR3 is CSATTGGTYEQYF. In nucleotides, the CDR3 is TGCAGTGCTACGACAGGGGGCACCTACGAGCAGTACTTC.

The V gene is TRBV2, the J gene TRBJ2-7; either TRBD1 or TRBD2 may fit D (5 bases each). The germline V and J ends were trimmed by 6 bases and 3 bases, with 15 bases remaining between them. This CDR3 contains 14 residues. CDR1 SNHLY and CDR2 FYNNEI come from the germline V gene. The CDR3: CASRNFGTLYEQYF. In DNA, the CDR3 is TGTGCCAGCAGAAATTTCGGGACCCTCTACGAGCAGTACTTC.

The chain has TRBV5-5 and TRBJ2-5; D gene ambiguous. Trimming removed 4 bases at V and 4 bases at J, with 14 bases between. The CDR3 covers 14 residues. CDR1 SGHKS and CDR2 YYEKEE come from the germline V gene (reference sequence). CDR3 nucleotide sequence: TGTGCCAGCAGCCGGAGTGTGGCCGGAGAGACCCAGTACTTC. This sequence encodes CASSRSVAGETQYF.